A selection of T cell receptor beta chains follows, all from one sample in a study of blood T cell repertoires in COVID-19. Produced via immunoSEQ multiplex PCR; TCRdb's table is partial and in-frame only. This sample yields 130,000 or so clones, of which approximately 86% are seen a single time; around 8.5% belongs to the top ten. Sequencing was carried out using peripheral blood. These receptors came from a woman aged 60-75 years with acute or convalescent COVID-19. CDR3s include the opening cysteine and the closing phenylalanine or tryptophan. Fields, in order: J gene, V gene, D gene, CDR3 protein. A D gene is named only where the DNA matches it firmly.

j_gene: TRBJ2-3; v_gene: TRBV7-9; d_gene: TRBD2; CDR3aa: CASSPAAGDTQYF
j_gene: TRBJ1-5; v_gene: TRBV30; d_gene: -; CDR3aa: CAWSRGVNQPQHF
j_gene: TRBJ2-1; v_gene: TRBV5-1; d_gene: TRBD1; CDR3aa: CASSSSRDRALMNEQFF
j_gene: TRBJ2-1; v_gene: TRBV15; d_gene: TRBD2; CDR3aa: CATSRDRSLAGGHEQFF
j_gene: TRBJ1-2; v_gene: TRBV2; d_gene: TRBD1; CDR3aa: CASSRQGSLFGYTF
j_gene: TRBJ2-2; v_gene: TRBV5-6; d_gene: -; CDR3aa: CASSAGVGELFF
j_gene: TRBJ2-7; v_gene: TRBV11-3; d_gene: -; CDR3aa: CASSLVSTTYEQYF
j_gene: TRBJ2-2; v_gene: TRBV6-2/TRBV6-3; d_gene: TRBD1; CDR3aa: CASSYLGQGAGELFF
j_gene: TRBJ1-1; v_gene: TRBV11-2; d_gene: -; CDR3aa: CASSWGVTEAFF
j_gene: TRBJ1-2; v_gene: TRBV5-6; d_gene: -; CDR3aa: CASSFVADYGYTF
j_gene: TRBJ2-5; v_gene: TRBV7-8; d_gene: -; CDR3aa: CASNHHRVQETQYF
j_gene: TRBJ1-1; v_gene: TRBV5-5; d_gene: -; CDR3aa: CASSLVKTGPMGTEAFF
j_gene: TRBJ1-1; v_gene: TRBV12-3/TRBV12-4; d_gene: -; CDR3aa: CASSYHLNTEAFF
j_gene: TRBJ2-4; v_gene: TRBV5-1; d_gene: TRBD1; CDR3aa: CASSSFGTVGDIQYF
j_gene: TRBJ2-3; v_gene: TRBV5-4; d_gene: -; CDR3aa: CASSLLGRGRTLTDTQYF
j_gene: TRBJ1-1; v_gene: TRBV5-8; d_gene: -; CDR3aa: CASSLRGQFQPNTEAFF
j_gene: TRBJ1-2; v_gene: TRBV29-1; d_gene: -; CDR3aa: CSVVQNYGYTF
j_gene: TRBJ2-1; v_gene: TRBV28; d_gene: TRBD2; CDR3aa: CATAPAGGGNEQFF
j_gene: TRBJ1-2; v_gene: TRBV6-5; d_gene: -; CDR3aa: CASSYPRGGAGYGYTF
j_gene: TRBJ2-7; v_gene: TRBV5-4; d_gene: TRBD2; CDR3aa: CASSSPGLAYEQYF
j_gene: TRBJ1-5; v_gene: TRBV28; d_gene: TRBD1; CDR3aa: CASYPGTANQPQHF
j_gene: TRBJ2-7; v_gene: TRBV14; d_gene: TRBD1; CDR3aa: CASSQEGTGSYEQYF
j_gene: TRBJ2-1; v_gene: TRBV7-3; d_gene: TRBD1; CDR3aa: CASSRTGTAYNEQFF
j_gene: TRBJ1-4; v_gene: TRBV7-9; d_gene: TRBD1; CDR3aa: CASSTLFARDRENEKLFF
j_gene: TRBJ2-5; v_gene: TRBV11-2; d_gene: -; CDR3aa: CASSLGPWQETQYF
j_gene: TRBJ1-1; v_gene: TRBV6-1; d_gene: TRBD1; CDR3aa: CASSDGPPGGGMNTEAFF
j_gene: TRBJ2-3; v_gene: TRBV4-2; d_gene: -; CDR3aa: CASSLMSGDFTDTQYF
j_gene: TRBJ2-5; v_gene: TRBV3-1/TRBV3-2; d_gene: -; CDR3aa: CASSGRGRLRGETQYF
j_gene: TRBJ2-7; v_gene: TRBV10-3; d_gene: TRBD1; CDR3aa: CAISESTGPYEQYF
j_gene: TRBJ1-2; v_gene: TRBV6-2/TRBV6-3; d_gene: TRBD1; CDR3aa: CASSYEGQGLYGYTF
j_gene: TRBJ2-1; v_gene: TRBV4-1; d_gene: TRBD1; CDR3aa: CASSQGQGLSSYNEQFF
j_gene: TRBJ2-2; v_gene: TRBV7-9; d_gene: -; CDR3aa: CASSQVVTGELFF
j_gene: TRBJ2-2; v_gene: TRBV3-1/TRBV3-2; d_gene: TRBD2; CDR3aa: CASSQDSGLAGSTGELFF
j_gene: TRBJ1-2; v_gene: TRBV19; d_gene: TRBD1; CDR3aa: CASSLGRTGHYGYTF
j_gene: TRBJ1-3; v_gene: TRBV2; d_gene: -; CDR3aa: CASSGGMYEGNTIYF
j_gene: TRBJ1-2; v_gene: TRBV11-2; d_gene: -; CDR3aa: CASSPLYREDGYTF
j_gene: TRBJ1-1; v_gene: TRBV7-3; d_gene: -; CDR3aa: CASSLNRLEREAFF
j_gene: TRBJ2-2; v_gene: TRBV27; d_gene: TRBD2; CDR3aa: CASRAKGPTGLVWANTGELFF
j_gene: TRBJ1-2; v_gene: TRBV4-3; d_gene: -; CDR3aa: CASSQGPRQDGYTF
j_gene: TRBJ2-1; v_gene: TRBV11-2; d_gene: -; CDR3aa: CASSSSGDEQFF
j_gene: TRBJ1-1; v_gene: TRBV2; d_gene: -; CDR3aa: CASIGYRIFF
j_gene: TRBJ1-5; v_gene: TRBV19; d_gene: TRBD1; CDR3aa: CASTGTGGNQPQHF
j_gene: TRBJ2-1; v_gene: TRBV28; d_gene: -; CDR3aa: CASSWDSGEQFF
j_gene: TRBJ2-1; v_gene: TRBV7-9; d_gene: TRBD1; CDR3aa: CASSSRDRYNEQFF
j_gene: TRBJ2-3; v_gene: TRBV5-1; d_gene: TRBD1; CDR3aa: CASSRTTGAAIDTQYF
j_gene: TRBJ2-7; v_gene: TRBV12-3/TRBV12-4; d_gene: TRBD2; CDR3aa: CASRGGTVYEQYF
j_gene: TRBJ2-1; v_gene: TRBV6-1; d_gene: TRBD2; CDR3aa: CASSEWERGTYNEQFF
j_gene: TRBJ1-4; v_gene: TRBV5-1; d_gene: TRBD1; CDR3aa: CASSLTGTANEKLFF
j_gene: TRBJ1-1; v_gene: TRBV19; d_gene: TRBD1; CDR3aa: CASNRDRVVTEAFF